Included here is one TCR beta chain sequence, with context. Authors' analysis steps: Reference gene primer amplification in the assay estimated nucleated cell counts. Here immunoSEQ multiplex PCR was the method, and the copy in TCRdb shows in-frame clones only, minus some. The DNA was the basis for D and trimming; V, J and clone size are from that table. This table holds fewer than 130,000 clones, 85% to 90% found once. These data belong to a study of blood T cell repertoires in COVID-19. The overall study: The United States, Italy and Spain were the sources of the acute and convalescent COVID-19 samples. From T cells, B-cell-depleted T cells, or PBMCs came the material, which was cDNA or gDNA.

V was clipped by 6 bases and J by 6 bases, with 18 bases between them. The CDR3 extends over 15 amino acids. Germline V lookup: CDR1 LNHDA, CDR2 SQIVND (reference sequence). The specimen sequenced was peripheral blood. The clonotype originates from a woman aged 45-60 years with acute or convalescent COVID-19. The chain employs TRBV19 and TRBJ1-5; tentatively, D is TRBD1 (5 bases). The CDR3 sequence: CASRLWGGSGQPQHF. The CDR3 coding sequence is TGTGCCAGTAGATTATGGGGGGGATCCGGTCAGCCCCAGCATTTT.